This T cell receptor (beta chain) was sequenced during a study of breast tumors, draining lymph nodes, adjacent tissues. This clonotype was counted a single time. It may be a read error: a sequence one base away is much more abundant. CDR3 size: 13 residues. The V gene lost 2 bases and the J gene lost 4 bases, with 9 bases spanning the gap. Germline CDR1 MNHNY, CDR2 SVGAGI (reference sequence). Breast cancer patients provided tissue from their axillary draining lymph nodes. Each CDR3 protein is one row after TCRdb ran MiXCR on the multiplex PCR reads. This sample yields some 230,000 distinct CDR3 sequences, of which 34% are seen a single time; approximately 3.7% belongs to the top ten.

The genes are TRBV6-6 and TRBJ2-7; no definite D call. This receptor was obtained from a female donor with breast cancer. Some clones in this sample may be carry-over from other donors' samples. Material for sequencing was axillary lymph node tissue. The CDR3 region has the DNA TGTGCCAGCAGTTACCCGAACGGGTACGAGCAGTACTTC. The encoded protein is CASSYPNGYEQYF.